The clone carrying this T cell receptor beta chain was detected once. Its target is not known. These data belong to a study of blood T cells in healthy people across ages. The study, taken as a whole, reports: With naive T cell percentage, TCR beta diversity showed a strong correlation. Estimated diversity, derived from one million T cells, was regarded as an underestimate.

Next came a second PCR, run for about 6 to 12 cycles, which used a sample-barcoded 5' primer along with a J-beta primer mix. TCRdb reprocessed the 5' RACE reads via MiXCR and lists one record per CDR3 protein. The table includes about 800,000 distinct CDR3 sequences, roughly 64% detected once. The CDR3 has 15 residues. Trimming shortened V by 4 bases and J by 0 bases, and 13 bases separated the two germline ends. Germline CDR1 is SGHKS and CDR2 is YYEKEE (reference sequence). Staff drew ten milliliters of peripheral blood from each donor. Researchers report isolating at least 7 million PBMCs per sample.

The clonotype originates from a man under 40 in good health. The sequenced material came from blood. This chain joins TRBV5-5 and TRBJ1-1; no firm D call. As DNA, the CDR3 is TGTGCCAGCAGCGCCGAACGGGGAATGAACACTGAAGCTTTCTTT. This codes for CASSAERGMNTEAFF.